The rows below give T cell receptor beta chains drawn from one sample of a study of shared clonotypes between healthy human individuals. Some clones are missing from TCRdb's copy, which holds only in-frame ones; the method was immunoSEQ multiplex PCR. This sample has about 2,200,000 clones, with around 93% found just once. The sequenced material came from naive CD8+ T cells from PBMCs. The receptor set was obtained from a man between 18 and 29 years old in good health. Some clones in this sample may be carry-over from other donors' samples. Each CDR3 is given with its conserved first and last residue. A D gene is named only where the DNA matches it firmly. Clone sizes are given selectively: once, few, many, or a class where the clone is expanded.

>.|TRBJ1-5|TRBV18|once
TGTGCCAGCTCACACCGAGACGGCCGTCCTGGTAAGCCCCAGCATTTT
CASSHRDGRPGKPQHF
>.|TRBJ2-7|TRBV27|.
TGTGCCACCGGGCTCGGGGGAAGCTCCTACGAGCAGTACTTC
CATGLGGSSYEQYF
>.|TRBJ1-5|TRBV28|.
TGTGCCAGCAGTCGTAGCAATCAGCCCCAGCATTTT
CASSRSNQPQHF
>TRBD2|TRBJ2-1|TRBV25-1|.
TGTGCCAGCAGTGAAGGGAGGGATGAGCAGTTCTTC
CASSEGRDEQFF
>TRBD2|TRBJ2-2|TRBV19|.
TGTGCCAGTAGTATAGATGGGGGACTAGCGGGAGATCGTACCGGGGAGCTGTTTTTT
CASSIDGGLAGDRTGELFF
>TRBD1|TRBJ1-2|TRBV7-9|.
TGTGCCAGCAGCTTAGAAGGGGGCAGGTCTAACTATGGCTACACCTTC
CASSLEGGRSNYGYTF
>TRBD1|TRBJ1-2|TRBV6-6|.
TGTGCCAGCGGAGGGGGCCAGCCCTTTGGCTACACCTTC
CASGGGQPFGYTF
>TRBD2|TRBJ2-1|TRBV30|.
TGTGCCTGGAGTGCCGGGAGGCCATACAATGAGCAGTTCTTC
CAWSAGRPYNEQFF
>.|TRBJ2-2|TRBV7-9|.
TGTGCCAGCAGCAGTGGACTCCGAACCGGGGAGCTGTTTTTT
CASSSGLRTGELFF
>TRBD1|TRBJ2-7|TRBV6-5|.
TGTGCCAGCAGTATCAGGGGGAGTTTCTACGAGCAGTACTTC
CASSIRGSFYEQYF
>TRBD1|TRBJ2-7|TRBV28|.
TGTGCCAGCAGGGAGACAGGGCGGAACTCCTACGAGCAGTACTTC
CASRETGRNSYEQYF
>.|TRBJ2-7|TRBV9|once
TGTGCCAGCAGCGTAGCCGCAGGGAGGTCCTACGAGCAGTACTTC
CASSVAAGRSYEQYF
>TRBD1|TRBJ2-5|TRBV11-2|.
TGTGCCAGCAGCTTATGGACAGGGCGCCAAGAGACCCAGTACTTC
CASSLWTGRQETQYF
>TRBD2|TRBJ2-7|TRBV11-2|.
TGTGCCAGCAGCTTTCCCACTAGCGGGCGGTCGGGGAGCGAGCAGTACTTC
CASSFPTSGRSGSEQYF
>.|TRBJ2-1|TRBV27|.
TGTGCCAGCAACTCAGCTCCGAGCTCCTACAATGAGCAGTTCTTC
CASNSAPSSYNEQFF
>.|TRBJ2-7|TRBV15|.
TGTGCCACCAGCAGATCCGGAGCGGCCTACGAGCAGTACTTC
CATSRSGAAYEQYF
>TRBD2|TRBJ2-7|TRBV2|.
TGTGCCAGCAACCGGGTGCGGGGGAGGGGATCCTACGAGCAGTACTTC
CASNRVRGRGSYEQYF
>TRBD2|TRBJ2-5|TRBV25-1|.
TGTGCCAGCAGTGAGTTAGCGGGAGGGGAGACCCAGTACTTC
CASSELAGGETQYF
>.|TRBJ1-1|TRBV9|.
TGTGCCAGCAGCTTAGGGGAGAATGAAGCTTTCTTT
CASSLGENEAFF
>.|TRBJ2-7|TRBV5-5|.
TGTGCCAGCAGTTACAGGGTCTACGAGCAGTACTTC
CASSYRVYEQYF
>TRBD1|TRBJ1-2|TRBV29-1|.
TGCAGCGTTGATCAGGGACAGGAAGACACCTTC
CSVDQGQEDTF
>.|TRBJ2-2|TRBV7-2|.
TGTGCCAGCAGCCCCCCAGACTGGGAGCTGTTTTTT
CASSPPDWELFF
>.|TRBJ2-7|TRBV9|once
TGTGCCAGCAGCCCTTTAGCCGCCTCCTACGAGCAGTACTTC
CASSPLAASYEQYF
>.|TRBJ2-7|TRBV7-6|.
TGTGCCCTGAGCTCCTACGAGCAGTACTTC
CALSSYEQYF
>.|TRBJ1-1|TRBV28|once
TGTGCCAGCACCTTAGGGCGTTTCCGGTTGGGAAACACTGAAGCTTTCTTT
CASTLGRFRLGNTEAFF
>.|TRBJ2-2|TRBV19|.
TGTGCCAGTTTAGCGTTTGGGGGGGAGCTGTTTTTT
CASLAFGGELFF
>TRBD2|TRBJ2-7|TRBV7-9|.
TGTGCCAGCAGCTGGGGACTAGCAGTCGAGCAGTACTTC
CASSWGLAVEQYF
>TRBD2|TRBJ2-1|TRBV4-2|.
TGTGCCAGCAGCCAAGGGGGGGGTAGTCATAAGTTCTTC
CASSQGGGSHKFF
>.|TRBJ1-1|TRBV27|few
TGTGCCAGCAGCGGACTGGGGAACACTGAAGCTTTCTTT
CASSGLGNTEAFF
>.|TRBJ2-1|TRBV7-9|.
TGTGCCAGCAGCTTACGGTCCGGGGTCTACAATGAGCAGTTCTTC
CASSLRSGVYNEQFF
>TRBD2|TRBJ2-5|TRBV4-1|.
TGCGCCAGCAGCTCGCGACTAGCGGGAGGAGAGACCCAGTACTTC
CASSSRLAGGETQYF
>TRBD1|TRBJ2-3|TRBV2|.
TGTGCCAGCGGTGGACAGGGCAGCACAGATACGCAGTATTTT
CASGGQGSTDTQYF
>.|TRBJ2-7|TRBV27|.
TGTGCCAGCAGTTTATCACCTAAACATCCCAAATACGAGCAGTACTTC
CASSLSPKHPKYEQYF
>.|TRBJ1-5|TRBV6-5|.
TGTGCCAGCAGTAAAAACAGGGAACAGCCCCAGCATTTT
CASSKNREQPQHF
>.|TRBJ2-7|TRBV27|.
TGTGCCAGCAGTTTAATACCCGTTAATAGCTACGAGCAGTACTTC
CASSLIPVNSYEQYF
>.|TRBJ2-2|TRBV4-1|.
TGCGCCAGCAGCCCACGCCAGGGGATCGGGGAGCTGTTTTTT
CASSPRQGIGELFF
>.|TRBJ2-7|TRBV5-6|.
TGTGCCAGCAGCTATGGGTCCGGGGACTCCCCCCCCTACGAGCAGTACTTC
CASSYGSGDSPPYEQYF
>TRBD1|TRBJ1-2|TRBV27|.
TGTGCCAGCAGTTTATCGCCAGGGGGCGGAAGTGGCTACACCTTC
CASSLSPGGGSGYTF
>TRBD2|TRBJ2-1|TRBV4-3|.
TGCGCCAGCAGCCAAGACCTAGCGGGAGGATACAATGAGCAGTTCTTC
CASSQDLAGGYNEQFF
>TRBD1|TRBJ2-1|TRBV27|.
TGTGCCAGCAGTTTACGGGACAGTACCTACAATGAGCAGTTCTTC
CASSLRDSTYNEQFF
>TRBD1|TRBJ2-5|TRBV27|.
TGTGCCAGCAGTCCGTGGACAGGACCTACGGGAGAGACCCAGTACTTC
CASSPWTGPTGETQYF
>.|TRBJ2-7|TRBV5-5|.
TGTGCCAGCAGCCCCGGGGGAGTACCCTACGAGCAGTACTTC
CASSPGGVPYEQYF
>.|TRBJ1-5|TRBV12-5|few
TGTGCTAGTGCTTTGAGCCCTTCTCCCAATCAGCCCCAGCATTTT
CASALSPSPNQPQHF
>.|TRBJ1-5|TRBV25-1|few
TGTGCCAGCAGTGACAGTAGCAATCAGCCCCAGCATTTT
CASSDSSNQPQHF
>TRBD2|TRBJ2-7|TRBV6-1|.
TGTGCCAGCAGTGAAGCCCTAGCGGGAGGCTACGAGCAGTACTTC
CASSEALAGGYEQYF
>.|TRBJ2-1|TRBV21-1|.
TGTGCCAGCAGCAAAAGGTGTAGACTAGCGGGAGACGGTGAGCAGTTCTTC
CASSKRCRLAGDGEQFF
>TRBD2|TRBJ2-7|TRBV7-9|.
TGTGCCAGCAGCTTAAAAGGTCCTAGCGGGAGTCCCCAGCAGTACTTC
CASSLKGPSGSPQQYF
>.|TRBJ2-5|TRBV6-5|.
TGTGCCAGCAGTTACTCGGACTCGGAGGCAGAGACCCAGTACTTC
CASSYSDSEAETQYF
>TRBD2|TRBJ2-1|TRBV5-1|.
TGCGCCAGCAGCGCCCATTCTAGCGGGAGTAAATACAATGAGCAGTTCTTC
CASSAHSSGSKYNEQFF
>.|TRBJ2-7|TRBV5-8|.
TGTGCCAGTCCGCAGGTGGGCTACGAGCAGTACTTC
CASPQVGYEQYF
>TRBD1|TRBJ2-7|TRBV4-2|.
TGTGCCAGCAGCCCGACCCCCGGGACAGAGTACGAGCAGTACTTC
CASSPTPGTEYEQYF
>TRBD2|TRBJ2-1|TRBV7-9|.
TGTGCCAGCAGCTGGACTAGCGGAGGCCACAATGAGCAGTTCTTC
CASSWTSGGHNEQFF
>TRBD2|TRBJ2-7|TRBV15|.
TGTGCCACCAGCAGCAGCGGGGTCACCTACGAGCAGTACTTC
CATSSSGVTYEQYF
>.|TRBJ1-5|TRBV30|.
TGTGCCTGGAGTCTATCTTGGGGTCAGCCCCAGCATTTT
CAWSLSWGQPQHF
>TRBD2|TRBJ2-7|TRBV7-8|.
TGTGCCAGCAGCGATCTACCGGGACTAGTCTCCTACGAGCAGTACTTC
CASSDLPGLVSYEQYF
>.|TRBJ2-7|TRBV27|.
TGTGCCAGCAGGGTGACGACAGAATCCTACGAGCAGTACTTC
CASRVTTESYEQYF
>TRBD1|TRBJ2-5|TRBV7-9|.
TGTGCCAGCAGCTCCAGAGACAGGGACCAAGAGACCCAGTACTTC
CASSSRDRDQETQYF
>.|TRBJ2-6|TRBV7-3|.
TGTGCCAGCAGCCCGGCTGGGGCCAACGTCCTGACTTTC
CASSPAGANVLTF
>TRBD2|TRBJ2-1|TRBV4-3|.
TGCGCCAGCAGCCTCGGACTAGCGGGAAGCTCCTACAATGAGCAGTTCTTC
CASSLGLAGSSYNEQFF